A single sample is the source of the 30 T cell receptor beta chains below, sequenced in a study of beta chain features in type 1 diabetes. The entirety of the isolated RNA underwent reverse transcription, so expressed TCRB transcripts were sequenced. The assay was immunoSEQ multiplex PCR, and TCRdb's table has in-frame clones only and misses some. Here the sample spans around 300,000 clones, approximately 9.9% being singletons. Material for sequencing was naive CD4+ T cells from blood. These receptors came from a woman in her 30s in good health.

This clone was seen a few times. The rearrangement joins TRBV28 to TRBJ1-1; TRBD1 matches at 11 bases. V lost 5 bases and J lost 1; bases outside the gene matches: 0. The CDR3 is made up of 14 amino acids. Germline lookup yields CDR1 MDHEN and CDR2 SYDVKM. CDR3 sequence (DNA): TGTGCCAGCAGTGGACAGGGGGCGAACACTGAAGCTTTCTTT. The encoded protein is CASSGQGANTEAFF.

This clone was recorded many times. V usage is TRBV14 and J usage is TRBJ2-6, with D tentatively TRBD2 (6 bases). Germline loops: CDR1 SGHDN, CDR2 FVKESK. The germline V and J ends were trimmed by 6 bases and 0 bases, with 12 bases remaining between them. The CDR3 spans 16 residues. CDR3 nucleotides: TGTGCCAGCAGTCCGGGACTCTACTCTGGGGCCAACGTCCTGACTTTC. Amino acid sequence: CASSPGLYSGANVLTF.

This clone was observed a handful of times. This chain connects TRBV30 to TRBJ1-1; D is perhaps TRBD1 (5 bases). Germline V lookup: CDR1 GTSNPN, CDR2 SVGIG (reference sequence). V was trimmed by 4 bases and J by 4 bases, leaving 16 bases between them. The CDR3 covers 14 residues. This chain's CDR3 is CAWTMEGRRTEAFF. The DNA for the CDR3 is TGTGCCTGGACCATGGAGGGGAGACGCACTGAAGCTTTCTTT.

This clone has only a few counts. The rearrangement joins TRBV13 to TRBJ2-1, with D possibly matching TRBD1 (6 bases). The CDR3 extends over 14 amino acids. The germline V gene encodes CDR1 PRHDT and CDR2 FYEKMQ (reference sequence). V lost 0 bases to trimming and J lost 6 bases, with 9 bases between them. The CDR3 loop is CASSLGGASNEQFF. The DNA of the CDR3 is TGTGCCAGCAGCTTAGGGGGGGCAAGCAATGAGCAGTTCTTC.

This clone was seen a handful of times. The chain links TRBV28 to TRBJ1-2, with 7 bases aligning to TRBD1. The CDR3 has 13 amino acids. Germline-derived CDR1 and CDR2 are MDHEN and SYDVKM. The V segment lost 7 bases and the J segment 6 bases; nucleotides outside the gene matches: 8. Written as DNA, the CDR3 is TGTGCCAGCACGGATGAAGGGGGCCATGGCTACACCTTC. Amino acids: CASTDEGGHGYTF.

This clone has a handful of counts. The chain's CDR3 is CASSQGAFYNEQFF. The CDR3, as DNA: TGTGCCAGCTCACAGGGGGCTTTCTACAATGAGCAGTTCTTC. This chain uses TRBV6-1 with TRBJ2-1; 9 positions agree with TRBD1. The germline CDR1 and CDR2 sequences are MNHNS and SASEGT. The CDR3 consists of 14 residues. J gave up 3 bases and V 8 bases, and 5 bases lay outside the gene matches.

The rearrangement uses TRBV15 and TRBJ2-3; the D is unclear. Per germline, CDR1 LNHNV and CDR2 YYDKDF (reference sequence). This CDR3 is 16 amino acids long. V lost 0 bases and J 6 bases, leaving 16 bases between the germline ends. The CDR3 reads CATSREPGLTWDTQYF. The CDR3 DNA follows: TGTGCCACCAGCAGAGAACCCGGTCTCACTTGGGATACGCAGTATTTT.

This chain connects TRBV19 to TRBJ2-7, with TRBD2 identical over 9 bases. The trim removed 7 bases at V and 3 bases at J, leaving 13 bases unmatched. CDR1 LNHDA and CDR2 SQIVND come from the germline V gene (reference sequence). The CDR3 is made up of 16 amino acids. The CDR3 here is CASTKESLAGNYEQYF. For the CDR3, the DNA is TGTGCCAGTACCAAAGAGTCGCTAGCGGGAAACTACGAGCAGTACTTC.

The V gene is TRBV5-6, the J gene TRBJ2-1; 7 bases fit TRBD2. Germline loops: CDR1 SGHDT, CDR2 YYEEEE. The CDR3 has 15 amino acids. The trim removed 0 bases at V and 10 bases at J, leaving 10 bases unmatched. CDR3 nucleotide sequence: TGTGCCAGCAGCTTGGGTAGCGGGTCATGGGGAGAGCAGTTCTTC. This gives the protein CASSLGSGSWGEQFF.

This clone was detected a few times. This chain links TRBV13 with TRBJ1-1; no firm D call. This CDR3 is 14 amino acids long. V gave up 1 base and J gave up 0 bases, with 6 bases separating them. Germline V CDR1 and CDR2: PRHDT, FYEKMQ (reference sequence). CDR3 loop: CASSLVQLNTEAFF. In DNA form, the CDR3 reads TGTGCCAGCAGCTTAGTACAGCTGAACACTGAAGCTTTCTTT.

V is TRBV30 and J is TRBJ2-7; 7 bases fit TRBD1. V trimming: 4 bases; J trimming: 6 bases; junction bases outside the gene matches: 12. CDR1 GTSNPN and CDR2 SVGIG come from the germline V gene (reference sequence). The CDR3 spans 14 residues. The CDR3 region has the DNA TGTGCCTGGACCCGGAGGACAGGTACTTCCGAGCAGTACTTC. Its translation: CAWTRRTGTSEQYF.

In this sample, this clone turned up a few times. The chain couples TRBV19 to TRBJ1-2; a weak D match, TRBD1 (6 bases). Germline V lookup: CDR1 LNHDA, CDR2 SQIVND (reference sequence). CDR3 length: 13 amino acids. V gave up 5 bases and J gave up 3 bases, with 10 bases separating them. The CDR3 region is CASSDGQHYGYTF. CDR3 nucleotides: TGTGCCAGTAGTGATGGACAGCACTATGGCTACACCTTC. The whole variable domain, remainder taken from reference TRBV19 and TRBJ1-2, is DGGITQSPKYLFRKEGQNVTLSCEQNLNHDAMYWYRQDPGQGLRLIYYSQIVNDFQKGDIAEGYSVSREKKESFPLTVTSAQKNPTAFYLCASSDGQHYGYTFGSGTRLTVV.

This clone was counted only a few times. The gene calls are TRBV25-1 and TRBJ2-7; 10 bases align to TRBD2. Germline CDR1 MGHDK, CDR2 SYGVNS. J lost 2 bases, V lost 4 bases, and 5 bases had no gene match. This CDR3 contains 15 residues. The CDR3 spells CASSAASGRTYEQYF. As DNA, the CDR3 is TGTGCCAGCAGTGCTGCTAGCGGGAGAACCTACGAGCAGTACTTC.

CDR3 sequence: CASSSPVTGFYEQYF. The CDR3 region has the DNA TGTGCCAGCAGTTCGCCCGTGACAGGGTTCTACGAGCAGTACTTC. This chain uses TRBV27 with TRBJ2-7; 7 bases line up with TRBD1. Germline CDR1 and CDR2: MNHEY and SMNVEV (reference sequence). The CDR3 sequence is 15 residues long. The V and J ends lost 4 bases and 3 bases, in that order; junction bases with no gene match: 9.

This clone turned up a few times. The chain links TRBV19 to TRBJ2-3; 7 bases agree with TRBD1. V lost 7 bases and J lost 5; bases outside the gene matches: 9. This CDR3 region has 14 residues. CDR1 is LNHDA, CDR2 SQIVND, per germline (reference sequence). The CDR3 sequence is CASTLDRSRDTQYF. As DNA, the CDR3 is TGTGCCAGTACCCTGGACAGGTCCAGAGATACGCAGTATTTT.

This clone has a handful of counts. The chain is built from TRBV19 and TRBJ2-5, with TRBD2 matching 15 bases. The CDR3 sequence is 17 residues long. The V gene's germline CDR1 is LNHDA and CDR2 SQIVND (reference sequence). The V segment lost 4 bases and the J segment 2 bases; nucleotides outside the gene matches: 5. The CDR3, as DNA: TGTGCCAGTAGTACTGGGACTAGCGGGAGGTCTCAAGAGACCCAGTACTTC. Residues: CASSTGTSGRSQETQYF. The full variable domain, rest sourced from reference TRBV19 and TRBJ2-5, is DGGITQSPKYLFRKEGQNVTLSCEQNLNHDAMYWYRQDPGQGLRLIYYSQIVNDFQKGDIAEGYSVSREKKESFPLTVTSAQKNPTAFYLCASSTGTSGRSQETQYFGPGTRLLVL.

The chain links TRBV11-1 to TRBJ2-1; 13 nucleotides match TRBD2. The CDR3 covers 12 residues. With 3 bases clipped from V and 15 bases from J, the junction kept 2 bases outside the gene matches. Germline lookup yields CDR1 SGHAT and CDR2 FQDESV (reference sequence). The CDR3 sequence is CASSFTSGGAFF. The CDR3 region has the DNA TGTGCCAGCAGCTTTACTAGCGGGGGGGCGTTCTTC.

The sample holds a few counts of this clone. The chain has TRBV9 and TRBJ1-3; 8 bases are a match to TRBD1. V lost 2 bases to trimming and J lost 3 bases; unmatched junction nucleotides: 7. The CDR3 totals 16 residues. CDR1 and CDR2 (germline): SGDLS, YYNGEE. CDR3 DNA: TGTGCCAGCAGCGTTCGAGGACAGGGAGGTGGAAACACCATATATTTT. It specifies CASSVRGQGGGNTIYF.

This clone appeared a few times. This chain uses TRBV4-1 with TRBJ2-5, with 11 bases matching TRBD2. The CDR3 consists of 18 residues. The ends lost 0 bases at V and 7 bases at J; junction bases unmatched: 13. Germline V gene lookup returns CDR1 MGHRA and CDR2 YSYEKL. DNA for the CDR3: TGCGCCAGCAGCCAAGAAACACTAGCGGGAGCGTTGGGAGGGACCCAGTACTTC. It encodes CASSQETLAGALGGTQYF.

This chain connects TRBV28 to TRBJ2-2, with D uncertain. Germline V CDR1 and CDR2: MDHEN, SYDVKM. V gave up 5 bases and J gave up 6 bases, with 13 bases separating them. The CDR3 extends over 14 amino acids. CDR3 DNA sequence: TGTGCCAGCAGTCGACTGATAGTGTCCGGGGAGCTGTTTTTT. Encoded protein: CASSRLIVSGELFF.

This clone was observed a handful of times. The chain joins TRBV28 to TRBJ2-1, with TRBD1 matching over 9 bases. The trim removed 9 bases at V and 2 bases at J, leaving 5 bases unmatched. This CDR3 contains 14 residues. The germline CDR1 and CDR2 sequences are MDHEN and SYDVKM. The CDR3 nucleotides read TGTGCCAGTTCGAGGACAGGGGCCTACAATGAGCAGTTCTTC. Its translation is CASSRTGAYNEQFF.

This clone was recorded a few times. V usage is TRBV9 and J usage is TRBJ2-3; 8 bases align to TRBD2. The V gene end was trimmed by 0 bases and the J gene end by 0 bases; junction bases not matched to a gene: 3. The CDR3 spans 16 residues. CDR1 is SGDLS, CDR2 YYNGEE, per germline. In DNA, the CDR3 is TGTGCCAGCAGCGTAGGGGCTAGCGGGAGCACAGATACGCAGTATTTT. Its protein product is CASSVGASGSTDTQYF.

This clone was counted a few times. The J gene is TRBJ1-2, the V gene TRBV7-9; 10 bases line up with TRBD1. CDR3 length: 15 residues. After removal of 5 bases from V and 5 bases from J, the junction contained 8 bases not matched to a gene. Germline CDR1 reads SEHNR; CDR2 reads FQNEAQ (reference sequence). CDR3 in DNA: TGTGCCAGCAGCCCCCAAGACAGGGGGCGATATGGCTACACCTTC. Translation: CASSPQDRGRYGYTF.

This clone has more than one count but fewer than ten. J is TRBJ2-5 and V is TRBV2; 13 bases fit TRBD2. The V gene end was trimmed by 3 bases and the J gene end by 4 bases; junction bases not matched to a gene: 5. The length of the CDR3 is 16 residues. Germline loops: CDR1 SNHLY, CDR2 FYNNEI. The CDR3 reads CASSEGLAGPLETQYF. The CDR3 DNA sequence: TGTGCCAGCAGTGAGGGACTAGCGGGACCGTTAGAGACCCAGTACTTC.

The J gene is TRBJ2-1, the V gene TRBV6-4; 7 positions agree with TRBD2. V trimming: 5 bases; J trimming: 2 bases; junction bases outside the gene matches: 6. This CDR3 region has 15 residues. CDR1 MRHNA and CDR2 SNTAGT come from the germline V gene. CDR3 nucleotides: TGTGCCAGCAGTAGGAGCGGGACCACCTACAATGAGCAGTTCTTC. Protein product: CASSRSGTTYNEQFF.

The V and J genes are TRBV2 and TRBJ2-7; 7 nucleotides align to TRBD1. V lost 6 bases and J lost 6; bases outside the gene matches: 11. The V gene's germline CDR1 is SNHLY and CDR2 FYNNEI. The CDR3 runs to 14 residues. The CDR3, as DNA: TGTGCCAGCAGGAATCCCGAGACAGGGATCGAGCAGTACTTC. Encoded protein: CASRNPETGIEQYF.

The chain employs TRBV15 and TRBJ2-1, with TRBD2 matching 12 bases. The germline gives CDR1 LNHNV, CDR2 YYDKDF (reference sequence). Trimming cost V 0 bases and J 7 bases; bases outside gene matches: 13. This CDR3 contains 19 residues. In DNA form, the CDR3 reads TGTGCCACCAGCAGAGAGGGGACTAGCGGGTCCCGTCGGGTTAATGAGCAGTTCTTC. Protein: CATSREGTSGSRRVNEQFF. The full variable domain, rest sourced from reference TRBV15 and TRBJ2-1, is DAMVIQNPRYQVTQFGKPVTLSCSQTLNHNVMYWYQQKSSQAPKLLFHYYDKDFNNEADTPDNFQSRRPNTSFCFLDIRSPGLGDTAMYLCATSREGTSGSRRVNEQFFGPGTRLTVL.

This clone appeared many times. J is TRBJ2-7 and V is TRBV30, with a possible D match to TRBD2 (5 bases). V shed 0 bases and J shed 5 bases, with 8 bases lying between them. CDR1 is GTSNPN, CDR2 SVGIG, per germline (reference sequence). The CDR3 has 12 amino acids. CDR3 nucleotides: TGTGCCTGGAGTGTATCGGGGAACGAGCAGTACTTC. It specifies CAWSVSGNEQYF.

CDR3 coding DNA: TGTGCCAGCAGCGTAGCTCAGGGCTACGAGCAGTACTTC. Translation gives CASSVAQGYEQYF. This chain connects TRBV9 to TRBJ2-7; D is possibly TRBD1 (5 bases). The CDR3 runs 13 residues. The ends were cut back, 0 bases at V and 3 bases at J, with 7 bases in the middle. Germline CDR1 and CDR2: SGDLS and YYNGEE.

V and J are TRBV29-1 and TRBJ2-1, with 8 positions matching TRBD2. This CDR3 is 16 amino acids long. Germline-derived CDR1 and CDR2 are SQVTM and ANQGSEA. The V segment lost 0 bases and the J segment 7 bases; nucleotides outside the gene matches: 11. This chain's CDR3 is CSVEDLGGGLGNEQFF. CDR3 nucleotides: TGCAGCGTTGAAGACCTCGGGGGGGGGTTGGGAAATGAGCAGTTCTTC.